Listed here are 23 T cell receptor beta chains from one sample, sequenced in a study of T cell repertoires in cytomegalovirus infection. One entry per CDR3 protein results from TCRdb running MiXCR on the reads. The data contain 640,000 or so distinct CDR3 sequences, roughly a third of them seen just once; the ten biggest clones take up 15% to 20%. No antigen is known for these receptors. Sequences were derived from cultured PBMCs, sampled from culture after CMV antigen stimulation. Every receptor here comes from a human donor in good health (CMV status not recorded). Some clones in this sample may be carry-over from other donors' samples.

This clonotype has a handful of counts. The limits of the CDR3 on the DNA are not certain, so only TCRdb's listed CDR3 is given. CDR3 sequence: CASSSSYAGNTIYF. This rearrangement joins TRBV27 to TRBJ1-3. CDR1 and CDR2 from the germline V gene are MNHEY and SMNVEV (reference sequence). A total of 14 residues make up the CDR3, ends included.

V and J are TRBV7-2 and TRBJ2-1, with 11 bases aligning to TRBD2. CDR1 is SGHTA, CDR2 FQGNSA, per germline. V gave up 4 bases and J gave up 4 bases; unmatched junction bases: 6. The length of the CDR3 is 16 residues. In nucleotides, the CDR3 is TGTGCCAGCAGCTCCATAGGGACTAGCGGTTACAATGAGCAGTTCTTC. Translated, it gives CASSSIGTSGYNEQFF.

This clonotype was seen a handful of times. The chain links TRBV12-5 to TRBJ2-5, with D unclear. Germline loops: CDR1 LGHNT, CDR2 FRNRAP. Trimming pared 4 bases from V and 11 bases from J, leaving 17 bases between. The CDR3 contains 13 residues. In nucleotides, the CDR3 is TGTGCTAGTGGTTCCACACCCGTAGGGCAGCAGTACTTC. This encodes CASGSTPVGQQYF.

The chain links TRBV27 to TRBJ2-1; maybe TRBD2 (6 bases). The CDR3 spans 17 residues. Per germline, CDR1 MNHEY and CDR2 SMNVEV (reference sequence). V was shortened by 9 bases and J by 4 bases, with 25 bases between the two germline ends. DNA of the CDR3: TGTGCCAGTTCGTCTAGCGACGGTCGGGGAACGTACAATGAGCAGTTCTTC. This translates into CASSSSDGRGTYNEQFF.

The CDR3 here is CACPGTSVTDTQYF. CDR3 sequence (DNA): TGTGCCTGCCCCGGGACTAGCGTGACAGATACGCAGTATTTT. This rearrangement joins TRBV2 to TRBJ2-3; 10 bases match TRBD2. J gave up 3 bases and V 11 bases, and 8 bases lay outside the gene matches. The germline CDR1 and CDR2 sequences are SNHLY and FYNNEI. The CDR3 sequence is 14 residues long.

This sequence joins TRBV20-1 and TRBJ2-5; D tentatively fits TRBD1 or TRBD2 (5 bases each). CDR1 is DFQATT and CDR2 is SNEGSKA in the germline V gene (reference sequence). Trimming took off 6 bases at V and 5 bases at J, with 19 bases between the two ends. The CDR3 totals 14 residues. The CDR3 sequence: CSATFGGVYETQYF. The CDR3 region has the DNA TGCAGTGCAACCTTTGGGGGAGTATACGAGACCCAGTACTTC.

In its sample, this clonotype was seen once. The rearrangement uses TRBV18 and TRBJ2-4; D may be TRBD1 (7 bases). The germline V and J ends were trimmed by 3 bases and 15 bases, with 15 bases remaining between them. This CDR3 has 12 residues. CDR1 KGHSH and CDR2 LQKENI come from the germline V gene. CDR3 region: CASSPGGRGAYF. CDR3 nucleotide sequence: TGTGCCAGCTCACCGGGAGGCAGGGGGGCGTACTTC.

The chain recombines TRBV5-4 with TRBJ2-3, with no clear D. Deletions cut 1 base from V and 4 bases from J, with 10 bases between. This CDR3 is 14 amino acids long. Per germline, CDR1 SGHNT and CDR2 YYREEE (reference sequence). The CDR3 reads CASSLSLAPDTQYF. CDR3 in DNA: TGTGCCAGCAGCTTGTCGCTGGCTCCAGATACGCAGTATTTT.

This clonotype was counted between two and nine times. The rearrangement joins TRBV10-3 to TRBJ1-6; D may be TRBD1 (5 bases). This CDR3 contains 15 residues. CDR1 and CDR2 from the germline V gene are ENHRY and SYGVKD. V lost 0 bases and J 8 bases, leaving 11 bases between the germline ends. This chain's CDR3 is CAISESGQPYSPLHF. CDR3 nucleotides: TGTGCCATCAGTGAGTCGGGGCAGCCGTATTCACCCCTCCACTTT.

Written as DNA, the CDR3 is TGTGCCAGCCGGGACCGGGCTCGGAATTCACCCCTCCACTTT. It yields the protein CASRDRARNSPLHF. The rearrangement joins TRBV19 to TRBJ1-6; tentative D call: TRBD1 (5 bases). In germline, CDR1 is LNHDA, CDR2 SQIVND (reference sequence). The CDR3 runs 14 residues. Trimming stripped 9 bases from V and 7 bases from J, with 16 bases between.

This clonotype was found a few times. The chain has TRBV4-1 and TRBJ2-1, with 12 bases fitting TRBD2. After removal of 0 bases from V and 8 bases from J, the junction contained 11 bases not matched to a gene. This CDR3 comprises 18 residues. The germline V gene encodes CDR1 MGHRA and CDR2 YSYEKL. Here the CDR3 DNA reads TGCGCCAGCAGCCAAGATCCGCCTACTAGCGGGAGGAGAGATGAGCAGTTCTTC. It specifies CASSQDPPTSGRRDEQFF.

This clonotype has more than one count but fewer than ten. The chain carries TRBV6-1 and TRBJ2-4; D remains unclear. Germline-derived CDR1 and CDR2 are MNHNS and SASEGT. The ends were cut back, 6 bases at V and 8 bases at J, with 14 bases in the middle. CDR3 length: 13 amino acids. This CDR3 is CASSPERPDIQYF. DNA of the CDR3: TGTGCCAGCAGCCCCGAGAGGCCCGACATTCAGTACTTC.

This chain links TRBV20-1 with TRBJ2-5; D unclear. This CDR3 region has 11 residues. V lost 0 bases and J lost 9, with 8 bases in between. CDR1 DFQATT and CDR2 SNEGSKA come from the germline V gene (reference sequence). The DNA of the CDR3 is TGCAGTGCTAGAGATCCTGTGGCCCAGTACTTC. Protein sequence: CSARDPVAQYF.

The chain links TRBV3-1 to TRBJ2-7, with 7 bases that match TRBD1. Germline loops: CDR1 LGHDT, CDR2 YNNKEL (reference sequence). Trimming took 4 bases from V and 7 from J; bases not matched to a gene: 10. CDR3 length: 14 amino acids. The DNA of the CDR3 is TGTGCCAGCAGCCCGCGGACAGGACGACGTGAGCAGTACTTC. This codes for CASSPRTGRREQYF.

In this sample, this clonotype turned up many times. CDR3 sequence reads: CASDAPGRHYGYTF. The CDR3 DNA follows: TGTGCCAGCGACGCCCCTGGTAGGCACTATGGCTACACCTTC. V gene TRBV7-9 combines with J gene TRBJ1-2; D is uncertain. There are 14 residues in the CDR3. V lost 8 bases and J 3 bases, leaving 16 bases between the germline ends. CDR1 is SEHNR, CDR2 FQNEAQ, per germline (reference sequence).

This clonotype has more than one count but fewer than ten. This chain uses TRBV12-3 or TRBV12-4 with TRBJ1-6; 7 bases are shared with TRBD1. J lost 7 bases, V lost 3 bases, and 3 bases had no gene match. CDR3 size: 14 residues. The CDR3 region has the DNA TGTGCCAGCAGTTTTGAACAGGGGAATTCACCCCTCCACTTT. It translates to CASSFEQGNSPLHF.

In this sample, this clonotype turned up many times. V gene TRBV7-2 combines with J gene TRBJ2-5, with TRBD2 matching over 8 bases. With 3 bases clipped from V and 1 base from J, the junction kept 4 bases outside the gene matches. The CDR3 sequence is 15 residues long. The germline CDR1 and CDR2 sequences are SGHTA and FQGNSA. The CDR3 spells CASSLLAGLQETQYF. The CDR3 nucleotides read TGTGCCAGCAGCTTGCTAGCGGGCCTCCAAGAGACCCAGTACTTC. The complete variable domain, with remaining parts taken from reference TRBV7-2 and TRBJ2-5, reads GAGVSQSPSNKVTEKGKDVELRCDPISGHTALYWYRQSLGQGLEFLIYFQGNSAPDKSGLPSDRFSAERTGGSVSTLTIQRTQQEDSAVYLCASSLLAGLQETQYFGPGTRLLVL.

The V and J genes are TRBV18 and TRBJ1-4, with 11 bases lining up with TRBD1. Germline V gene lookup returns CDR1 KGHSH and CDR2 LQKENI. The CDR3 loop spans 17 amino acids. V lost 0 bases to trimming and J lost 6 bases; unmatched junction nucleotides: 6. CDR3 in amino acids: CASSPPLGQGADEKLFF. As DNA, the CDR3 is TGTGCCAGCTCACCACCGCTAGGACAGGGGGCCGATGAAAAACTGTTTTTT.

The chain carries TRBV7-6 and TRBJ2-1; 10 bases agree with TRBD2. Germline V gene data show CDR1 as SGHVS and CDR2 as FNYEAQ. After removal of 0 bases from V and 7 bases from J, the junction contained 3 bases not matched to a gene. The length of the CDR3 is 15 residues. The CDR3 reads CASSLASGGENEQFF. CDR3 bases: TGTGCCAGCAGCTTAGCGAGCGGGGGGGAAAATGAGCAGTTCTTC.

This clonotype occurred a few times. The chain recombines TRBV12-3 or TRBV12-4 with TRBJ1-1; D uncertain. This CDR3 region has 11 residues. The V end was cut by 6 bases, the J end by 3 bases, with 5 bases between. The CDR3 DNA is TGTGCCAGCAGGGGATACACTGAAGCTTTCTTT. Translating gives CASRGYTEAFF.

This clonotype occurred many times. The rearrangement links TRBV7-2 to TRBJ1-4, with D perhaps matching TRBD1 (5 bases). The CDR3 contains 16 residues. The germline V gene encodes CDR1 SGHTA and CDR2 FQGNSA. Trimming cost V 5 bases and J 5 bases, with 18 bases left between them. The DNA of the CDR3 is TGTGCCAGCAGCCTTAACCGACCAGGGAGGAATGAAAAACTGTTTTTT. Translating it yields CASSLNRPGRNEKLFF.

This clonotype was recorded many times. The V and J genes are TRBV7-2 and TRBJ1-5; perhaps TRBD1 as D (6 bases). Germline V CDR1 and CDR2: SGHTA, FQGNSA. The CDR3 covers 14 residues. With 1 base removed from V and 6 bases from J, the gap between germline ends came to 10 bases. The CDR3 nucleotides are TGTGCCAGCAGCTTAGTGACCAGGGGTCAGCCCCAGCATTTT. Amino acid sequence: CASSLVTRGQPQHF. Supplemented by reference TRBV7-2 and TRBJ1-5, the full variable domain reads GAGVSQSPSNKVTEKGKDVELRCDPISGHTALYWYRQSLGQGLEFLIYFQGNSAPDKSGLPSDRFSAERTGGSVSTLTIQRTQQEDSAVYLCASSLVTRGQPQHFGDGTRLSIL.

The V gene is TRBV6-2 or TRBV6-3, the J gene TRBJ2-2, with D possibly matching TRBD2 (5 bases). V was pared by 6 bases and J by 7 bases, with 12 bases between. The CDR3 covers 13 residues. Germline V gene lookup returns CDR1 MNHEY and CDR2 SVGEGT. Here the CDR3 DNA reads TGTGCCAGCAGAAAGGAAGCGGACGGGGAGCTGTTTTTT. Residues: CASRKEADGELFF.